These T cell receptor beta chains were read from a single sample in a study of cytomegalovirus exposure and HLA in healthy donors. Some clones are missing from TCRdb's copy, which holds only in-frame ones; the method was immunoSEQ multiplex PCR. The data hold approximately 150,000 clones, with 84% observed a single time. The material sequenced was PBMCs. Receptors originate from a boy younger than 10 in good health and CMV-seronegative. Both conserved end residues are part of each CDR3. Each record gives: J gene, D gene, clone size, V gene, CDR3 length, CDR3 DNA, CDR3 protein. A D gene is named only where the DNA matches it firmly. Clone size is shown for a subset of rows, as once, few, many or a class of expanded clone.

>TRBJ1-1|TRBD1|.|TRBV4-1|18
TGCGCCAGCAGTCCCCGGACTGGCAGGGGGCTCTTGAACACTGAAGCTTTCTTT
CASSPRTGRGLLNTEAFF
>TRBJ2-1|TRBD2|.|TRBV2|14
TGTGCCAGCCGTAGGACTAGCGGGACCGGTGAGCAGTTCTTC
CASRRTSGTGEQFF
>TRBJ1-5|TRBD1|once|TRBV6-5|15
TGTGCCAGCAGTCCAACAGGGGCTAGCAATCAGCCCCAGCATTTT
CASSPTGASNQPQHF
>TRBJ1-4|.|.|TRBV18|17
TGTGCCAGCTCACCACGTACAGGGTCCCCAACTAATGAAAAACTGTTTTTT
CASSPRTGSPTNEKLFF
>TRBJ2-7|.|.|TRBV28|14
TGTGCCAGCAGTCCTTCGCGGGGTAAAGACGAGCAGTACTTC
CASSPSRGKDEQYF
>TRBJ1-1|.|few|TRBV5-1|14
TGCGCCAGCAGCCAGACAGTTATGAACACTGAAGCTTTCTTT
CASSQTVMNTEAFF
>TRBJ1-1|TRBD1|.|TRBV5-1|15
TGCGCCAGCAGCTTCCGCGTTGGACAGGACACTGAAGCTTTCTTT
CASSFRVGQDTEAFF
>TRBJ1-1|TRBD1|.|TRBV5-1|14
TGCGCCAGCAGCTTGGCCGGGGACAGTGGTGAAGCTTTCTTT
CASSLAGDSGEAFF
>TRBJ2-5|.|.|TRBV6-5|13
TGTGCCAGCAGTGCGACGCCCGGGGAGACCCAGTACTTC
CASSATPGETQYF
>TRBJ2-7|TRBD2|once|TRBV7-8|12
TGTGCCAGCAGCTCTCGGGGGGGCGAGCAGTACTTC
CASSSRGGEQYF
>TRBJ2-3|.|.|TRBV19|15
TGTGCCAGTAGTATAGCTAGGACAGCGACAGATACGCAGTATTTT
CASSIARTATDTQYF
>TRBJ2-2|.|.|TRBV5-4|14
TGTGCCAGCAGTCAGACCCGGAGAACCGGGGAGCTGTTTTTT
CASSQTRRTGELFF
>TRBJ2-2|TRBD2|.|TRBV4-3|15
TGCGCCAGCAGCCAAGATGCGGGAGGGCCCGGGGAGCTGTTTTTT
CASSQDAGGPGELFF
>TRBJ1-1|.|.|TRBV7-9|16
TGTGCCAGCAGCCTGGGCGGGGGCTTGATCAACACTGAAGCTTTCTTT
CASSLGGGLINTEAFF
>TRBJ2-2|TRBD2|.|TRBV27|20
TGTGCCAGCAGTTTATACCCCCCGGGGGTGCGGGGGGGCCTCACCGGGGAGCTGTTTTTT
CASSLYPPGVRGGLTGELFF
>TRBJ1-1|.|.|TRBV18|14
TGTGCCAGCTCGCCCCCCCTGGAGAAGACGGAAGCTTTCTTT
CASSPPLEKTEAFF
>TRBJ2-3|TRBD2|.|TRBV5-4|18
TGTGCCAGCAGCCGCCAACCGGGACTAGCGGGAGCAATAGATACGCAGTATTTT
CASSRQPGLAGAIDTQYF
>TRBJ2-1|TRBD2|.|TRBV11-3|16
TGTGCCAGCAGCTTACGAACTAGCGCCGAGTGGGATGAGCAGTTCTTC
CASSLRTSAEWDEQFF
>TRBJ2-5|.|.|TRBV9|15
TGTGCCAGCAGCGTCCTATCAGGGGTCCAAGAGACCCAGTACTTC
CASSVLSGVQETQYF
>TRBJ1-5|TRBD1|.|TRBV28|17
TGTGCCAGCAGTTTTGAGACAGGGACATATAGCAATCAGCCCCAGCATTTT
CASSFETGTYSNQPQHF
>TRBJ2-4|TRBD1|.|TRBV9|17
TGTGCCAGCAGCGCGAACGATTACAGGGGGCGCACAAACATTCAGTACTTC
CASSANDYRGRTNIQYF
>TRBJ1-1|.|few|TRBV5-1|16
TGCGCCAGCAGCCCACGTAGCGGGGTTGTGAACACTGAAGCTTTCTTT
CASSPRSGVVNTEAFF
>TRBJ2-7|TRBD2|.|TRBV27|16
TGTGCCAGCAGTTTGAATCAAGGACTAGTCGTCAGAGAGCAGTACTTC
CASSLNQGLVVREQYF
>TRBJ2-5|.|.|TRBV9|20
TGTGCCAGCAGCAGCCCATCTTCAGGGCGTGGGTTCGGCTCGGCGGAGACCCAGTACTTC
CASSSPSSGRGFGSAETQYF
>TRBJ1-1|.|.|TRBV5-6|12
TGTGCCAGCAGCTTGGGGGCCGATGAAGCTTTCTTT
CASSLGADEAFF
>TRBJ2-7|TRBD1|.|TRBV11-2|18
TGTGCCAGCAGCTTCCCCACCTCGACAGGACAGGGAGTCTACGAGCAGTACTTC
CASSFPTSTGQGVYEQYF
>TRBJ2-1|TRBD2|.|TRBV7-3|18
TGTGCCAGCAGCTTGAATGAGTACGGGACTACCGCCTACAATGAGCAGTTCTTC
CASSLNEYGTTAYNEQFF
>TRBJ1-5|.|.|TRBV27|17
TGTGCCAGCAGTTTCACTCCAACCCGAAGACACCTTCAGCCCCAGCATTTT
CASSFTPTRRHLQPQHF
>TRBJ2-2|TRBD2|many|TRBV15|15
TGTGCCACCAGCAGAGGGACTAGTGTCACCGGGGAGCTGTTTTTT
CATSRGTSVTGELFF
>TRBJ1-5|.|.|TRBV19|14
TGTGCCAGTAGTATAGGACAGGCGAATCAGCCCCAGCATTTT
CASSIGQANQPQHF
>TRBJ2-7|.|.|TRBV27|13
TGTGCCAGCAGCACTCGCTTAATGACAGGCTCCTACTTC
CASSTRLMTGSYF
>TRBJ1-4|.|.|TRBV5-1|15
TGCGCCAGCAGCTTGGACAGATCAACTAATGAAAAACTGTTTTTT
CASSLDRSTNEKLFF
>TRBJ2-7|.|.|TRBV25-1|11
TGTGCCAGTTGGGCCCGGGGCGAGCAGTACTTC
CASWARGEQYF
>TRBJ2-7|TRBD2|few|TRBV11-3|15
TGTGCCAGCAGCTTAGGGACTAGCCTCGGCTACGAGCAGTACTTC
CASSLGTSLGYEQYF